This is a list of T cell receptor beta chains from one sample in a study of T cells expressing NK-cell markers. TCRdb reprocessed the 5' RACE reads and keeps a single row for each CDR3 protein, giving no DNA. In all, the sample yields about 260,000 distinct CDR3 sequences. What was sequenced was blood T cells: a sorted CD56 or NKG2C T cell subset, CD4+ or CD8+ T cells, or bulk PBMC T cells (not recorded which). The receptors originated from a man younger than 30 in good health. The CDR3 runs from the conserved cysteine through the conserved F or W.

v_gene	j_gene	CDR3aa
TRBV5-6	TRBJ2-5	CASSVGTRQTQYF
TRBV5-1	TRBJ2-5	CASSLAGGRGQETQYF
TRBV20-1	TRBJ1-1	CSAKRPSGDTEAFF
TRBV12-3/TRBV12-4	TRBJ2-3	CASSLKAGNTDTQYF
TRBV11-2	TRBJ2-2	CASSLNGGSNTGELFF
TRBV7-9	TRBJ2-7	CASSLAGTASVEQYF
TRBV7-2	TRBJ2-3	CASSFPTSGKYTDTQYF
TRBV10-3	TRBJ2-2	CAISQGLRSSGELFF
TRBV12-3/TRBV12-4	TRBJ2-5	CASSLAGGSQETQYF
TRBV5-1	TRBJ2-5	CASSPGGTSQETQYF
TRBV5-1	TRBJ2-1	CASSFSAGVRHNEQFF
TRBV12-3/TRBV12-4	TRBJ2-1	CASRNLDFSNEQFF
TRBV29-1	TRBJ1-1	CSVDGGRINTEAFF
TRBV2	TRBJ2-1	CASRPRTSGRANNEQFF
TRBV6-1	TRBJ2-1	CASRGGTSGSLEQFF
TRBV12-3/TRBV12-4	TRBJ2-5	CASTHFQETQYF
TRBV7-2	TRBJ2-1	CASSLSLGLADREQFF
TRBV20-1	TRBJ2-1	CSARALELAGNEQFF
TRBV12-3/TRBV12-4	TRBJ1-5	CASSLEGQPQHF
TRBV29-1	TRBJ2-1	CSVSPGLAGPEGEQFF
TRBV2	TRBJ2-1	CASSEDGVLANEQFF
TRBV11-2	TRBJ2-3	CASSLDPVSDTQYF
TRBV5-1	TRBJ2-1	CASSYLGVAGANEQFF
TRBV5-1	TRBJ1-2	CASSSYASGYTF
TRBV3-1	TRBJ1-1	CASSQLGGFEAFF
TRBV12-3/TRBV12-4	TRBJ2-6	CASSLVTGKSGANVLTF
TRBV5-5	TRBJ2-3	CASSLLDSFHTQYF
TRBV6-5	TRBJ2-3	CASSYSGSSLDTQYF
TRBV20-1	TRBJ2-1	CSARPPGLANYNEQFF
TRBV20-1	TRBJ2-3	CSARGFAVERLADTQYF
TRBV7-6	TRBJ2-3	CASSLGVEFTDTQYF
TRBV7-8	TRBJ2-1	CASSLTAGLPNEQFF
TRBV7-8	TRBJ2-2	CASSLERERELFF
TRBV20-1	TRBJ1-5	CSARRTGGDQPQHF
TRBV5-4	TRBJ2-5	CASSLVVGHETQYF
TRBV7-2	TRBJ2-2	CASSLSGRHANTGELFF
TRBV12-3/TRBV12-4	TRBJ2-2	CASSPGRELFF
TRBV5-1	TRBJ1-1	CASSGSGTGDTEAFF
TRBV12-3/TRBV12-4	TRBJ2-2	CASSFVIGTPNTGELFF
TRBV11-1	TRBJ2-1	CASSPLARMRDPSYNEQFF
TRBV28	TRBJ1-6	CASSLMGRRTLHF
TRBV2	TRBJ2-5	CASSPGTVRETQYF
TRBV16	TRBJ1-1	CASSQGTRGEAFF
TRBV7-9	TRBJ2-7	CASSATGGQSYEQYF
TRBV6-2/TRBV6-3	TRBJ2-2	CASTPGPKIGELFF
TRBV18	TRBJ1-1	CASSGQNTEAFF